This T cell receptor beta chain stems from a study of cytomegalovirus exposure and HLA in healthy donors. General study results and limits: Presence/absence analyses rested on an assumption that sequencing depth was roughly uniform across donors.

The primer mix had 60 Vbeta and 13 Jbeta primers. Produced via immunoSEQ multiplex PCR; TCRdb's table is partial and in-frame only. Of roughly 140,000 clones detected, 50% to 75% appear once; the ten largest clones hold about 7.1%. Germline CDR1 is MNHEY and CDR2 is SMNVEV (reference sequence). This CDR3 contains 15 residues. Trimming left V 3 bases short and J 2 bases short, with 14 bases between. On this clone: Its antigen is currently unknown.

The sequencing input was PBMCs. The V call is TRBV27, the J call TRBJ2-7, with D perhaps matching TRBD2 (6 bases). This clonotype was sampled from a woman aged 60-70 years in good health and CMV-seropositive. The CDR3 spells CASSFRAGLTYEQYF. CDR3 coding DNA: TGTGCCAGCAGTTTCAGGGCGGGGCTAACCTACGAGCAGTACTTC.